This entry concerns a single T cell receptor (beta chain). This record comes from a study of blood T cell repertoires in COVID-19. Across the whole study: Whether acute or convalescent, the COVID-19 samples came from the United States, Italy and Spain. Sources were T cells, B-cell-depleted T cells, or PBMCs; the material itself was cDNA or gDNA.

V gave up 6 bases and J gave up 7 bases; unmatched junction bases: 8. Germline lookup yields CDR1 LNHDA and CDR2 SQIVND (reference sequence). This CDR3 contains 14 residues. Original processing methods: Nucleated cell number was recorded as an estimate derived from reference gene primer amplification. TCRdb keeps only in-frame clones here, not all; method: immunoSEQ multiplex PCR. Clone size and V and J calls were adopted from that table, with D and trimming inferred from the DNA. The profile shows approximately 77,000 clones, 75% to 90% of them singletons. V gene TRBV19 combines with J gene TRBJ1-5, with 8 bases that match TRBD1. The specimen was peripheral blood. The TCR comes from a young man with acute or convalescent COVID-19. CDR3 sequence (DNA): TGTGCCAGTAGAAGACAGGGGACAGAACAGCCCCAGCATTTT. It codes for CASRRQGTEQPQHF. Combining the CDR3 with reference TRBV19 and TRBJ1-5 gives the whole variable domain DGGITQSPKYLFRKEGQNVTLSCEQNLNHDAMYWYRQDPGQGLRLIYYSQIVNDFQKGDIAEGYSVSREKKESFPLTVTSAQKNPTAFYLCASRRQGTEQPQHFGDGTRLSIL.